This T cell receptor (beta chain) was sequenced during a study of regulatory T cells in long-lasting Graves disease. Points from the study as a whole: Persistent patients shared 2,500 to 3,000 public clonotypes among themselves. Newly diagnosed patients shared fewer, at 900 to 1,000. Patients with persistent Graves' had lower TCR diversity than newly diagnosed patients.

As concerns this clonotype: What it binds is not known.

Stated time point: persistent/refractory GD, antithyroid drugs over 5 years with positive TRAb. PBMC RNA was the source of the TCR library. The authors drew patients from an endocrinology department in Xi'an, China. This CDR3 has 15 residues. Trimming removed 5 bases from V and 3 bases from J; junction bases left unmatched: 6. From germline, CDR1 is LGHDT and CDR2 YNNKEL (reference sequence). Building the TCR beta libraries relied on iRepertoire HTBI primers, and CDR3 regions underwent Arm-PCR. TCRdb itself ran the multiplex PCR reads through MiXCR, one entry per CDR3 protein. The table includes hundreds of thousands of distinct CDR3 sequences, about 32% detected once.

Here the sequenced sample was peripheral blood mononuclear cells (PBMCs), taken when the disease was refractory, from a patient treated with antithyroid drugs. The source of this sequence is a female donor with Graves disease. The chain employs TRBV3-1 and TRBJ2-1; 8 bases fit TRBD2. The CDR3 protein is CASSVIAGSYNEQFF. The CDR3 DNA follows: TGTGCCAGCAGCGTCATAGCGGGGAGCTACAATGAGCAGTTCTTC.